This TCR beta chain was captured in a study of regulatory T cells in long-lasting Graves disease. Germline assignment: CDR1 GTSNPN and CDR2 SVGIG (reference sequence). The CDR3 has 14 amino acids. J was trimmed by 10 bases and V by 2 bases; bases with no gene match: 10. iRepertoire HTBI primers and Arm-PCR of CDR3 regions built TCR beta libraries. One entry per CDR3 protein results from TCRdb running MiXCR on the multiplex PCR reads. Of more than 300,000 distinct CDR3 sequences in the sample, about 18% were seen once. The sample's time point: persistent/refractory GD, antithyroid drugs over 5 years with positive TRAb. PBMCs were the source of the RNA used for TCR sequencing.

The sequence was obtained from a female donor with Graves disease. The chain recombines TRBV30 with TRBJ1-5; TRBD1 matches at 8 bases. The sample in question was peripheral blood mononuclear cells (PBMCs), obtained when the disease was refractory, from a patient treated with antithyroid drugs. The CDR3 sequence: CAWSTRQGTQPQHF. The CDR3 DNA sequence: TGTGCCTGGAGTACTCGACAGGGGACCCAACCCCAGCATTTT.